This paragraph covers one T cell receptor beta chain sequence. Its antigen remains unknown. A much larger clone is a single base away; this may be a read error. This likely comes from a read error, as the CDR3 has no conserved phenylalanine or tryptophan at its end. The V end was cut by 5 bases, the J end by 7 bases, with 15 bases between. CDR3 size: 14 residues. Germline assignment: CDR1 SGHNT and CDR2 YENEEA. These data are taken from a study of T cell repertoires in cytomegalovirus infection. As for the study in general: Indications came from public TCR beta signatures; they pointed to CMV infection and to a matching HLA type.

Each CDR3 protein is one row after TCRdb ran MiXCR on the reads. The sample consists of 500,000 to 600,000 distinct CDR3 sequences, approximately 15% of them appearing once. Study-level results: Cumulated frequencies of public TCR beta families served to identify carriers of CMV plus the relevant HLA. HLA-C-restricted CMV clonotypes gave the most frequent clonotype in two of eight donors.

This TCR derives from a human donor in good health (CMV status not recorded). Some clones in this sample may be carry-over from other donors' samples. The chain employs TRBV11-3 and TRBJ2-1; tentative D call: TRBD2 (5 bases). The source material was CD8+ T cells from PBMCs. DNA for the CDR3: TGTGCCAGCAGCCCCGACCCACTAGGGAATGAGCAGTTCTTA. Its protein is CASSPDPLGNEQFL.